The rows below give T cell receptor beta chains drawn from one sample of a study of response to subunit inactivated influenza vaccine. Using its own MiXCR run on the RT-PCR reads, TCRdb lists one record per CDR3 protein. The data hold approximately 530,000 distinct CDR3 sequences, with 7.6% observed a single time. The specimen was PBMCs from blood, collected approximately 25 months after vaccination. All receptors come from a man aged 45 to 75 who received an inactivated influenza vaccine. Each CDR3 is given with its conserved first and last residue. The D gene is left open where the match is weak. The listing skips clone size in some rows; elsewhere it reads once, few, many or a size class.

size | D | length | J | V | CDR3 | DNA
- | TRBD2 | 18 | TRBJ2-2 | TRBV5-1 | CASSSGLAGGRGTGELFF | TGCGCCAGCAGCTCGGGACTAGCGGGGGGGCGCGGCACCGGGGAGCTGTTTTTT
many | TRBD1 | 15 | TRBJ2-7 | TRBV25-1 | CASSAGQGYAYEQYF | TGTGCCAGCAGTGCCGGACAGGGTTATGCCTACGAGCAGTACTTC
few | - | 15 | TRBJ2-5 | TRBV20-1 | CSAGIANGVSETQYF | TGCAGTGCTGGGATAGCGAACGGGGTATCCGAGACCCAGTACTTC
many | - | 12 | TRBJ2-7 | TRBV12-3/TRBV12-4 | CASSLGGNEQYF | TGTGCCAGCAGTTTAGGAGGGAACGAGCAGTACTTC
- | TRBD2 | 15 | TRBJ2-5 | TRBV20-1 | CSAGRASGRPETQYF | TGCAGTGCCGGTAGAGCCAGCGGGAGACCAGAGACCCAGTACTTC
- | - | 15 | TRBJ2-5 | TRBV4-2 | CASSQEAVMEETQYF | TGTGCCAGCAGCCAAGAGGCAGTGATGGAAGAGACCCAGTACTTC
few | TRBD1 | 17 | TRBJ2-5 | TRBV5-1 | CASSLTGGPNGRETQYF | TGCGCCAGCAGCTTGACAGGGGGCCCTAATGGACGGGAGACCCAGTACTTC
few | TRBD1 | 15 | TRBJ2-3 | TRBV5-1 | CASSFLATGADTQYF | TGCGCCAGCAGCTTTCTGGCCACAGGGGCAGATACGCAGTATTTT
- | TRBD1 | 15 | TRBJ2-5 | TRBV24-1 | CATSDPTGNQETQYF | TGTGCCACCAGTGACCCGACAGGGAACCAAGAGACCCAGTACTTC
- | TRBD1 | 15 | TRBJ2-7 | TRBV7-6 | CASSPRGQASYEQYF | TGTGCCAGCAGCCCTCGGGGACAGGCCTCCTACGAGCAGTACTTC
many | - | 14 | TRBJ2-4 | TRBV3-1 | CASSQGVTKNIQYF | TGTGCCAGCAGCCAAGGGGTTACCAAAAACATTCAGTACTTC
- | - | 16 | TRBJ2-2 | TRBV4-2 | CASSQAVDRIAGELFF | TGTGCCAGCAGCCAAGCCGTAGACAGGATCGCCGGGGAGCTGTTTTTT
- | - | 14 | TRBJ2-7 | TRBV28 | CASSFMGTSYEQYF | TGTGCCAGCAGTTTTATGGGAACTTCCTACGAGCAGTACTTC
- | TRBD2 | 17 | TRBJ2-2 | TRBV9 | CASSVGASGSGTGELFF | TGTGCCAGCAGCGTAGGGGCTAGCGGGTCGGGCACCGGGGAGCTGTTTTTT
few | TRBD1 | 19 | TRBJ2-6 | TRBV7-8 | CASSLDAPQGVSGANVLTF | TGTGCCAGCAGCTTAGACGCTCCTCAGGGGGTATCTGGGGCCAACGTCCTGACTTTC
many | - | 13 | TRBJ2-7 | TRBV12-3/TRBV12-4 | CASQDSLSYEQYF | TGTGCCAGCCAGGATTCCCTCTCCTACGAGCAGTACTTC
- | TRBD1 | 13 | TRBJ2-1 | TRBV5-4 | CASSQQGRNEQFF | TGTGCCAGCAGCCAACAGGGGCGCAATGAGCAGTTCTTC